Listed below are T cell receptor beta chains from one sample, sequenced in a study of shared clonotypes between healthy human individuals. TCRdb's table, derived via immunoSEQ multiplex PCR, lists solely in-frame clones and lacks some. The sample contains around 1,100,000 clones, approximately 77% of which appear only once. Sequencing used memory CD4+ T cells from PBMCs. Source of these receptors: a man aged 18 to 29 in good health. Some clones in this sample may be carry-over from other donors' samples. Both conserved end residues are part of each CDR3. The order of the fields is clone size, V gene, J gene, D gene, CDR3 protein, CDR3 DNA. The D gene is left open where the match is weak. Rows may omit the clone size; those that give it use once, few, many or a size class.

size: -; V: TRBV2; J: TRBJ1-4; D: TRBD1; CDR3: CASKTGEVTNEKLFF; DNA: TGTGCCAGCAAAACAGGGGAGGTAACTAATGAAAAACTGTTTTTT
size: -; V: TRBV6-5; J: TRBJ2-5; D: -; CDR3: CASRARSETQYF; DNA: TGTGCCAGCAGGGCGCGATCAGAGACCCAGTACTTC
size: -; V: TRBV4-2; J: TRBJ1-2; D: -; CDR3: CASSQDDVAGDGYTF; DNA: TGTGCCAGCAGCCAAGACGACGTGGCAGGGGATGGCTACACCTTC
size: -; V: TRBV28; J: TRBJ2-1; D: TRBD2; CDR3: CASSLSGSHEQFF; DNA: TGTGCCAGCAGTTTAAGCGGGAGCCATGAGCAGTTCTTC
size: -; V: TRBV2; J: TRBJ2-7; D: TRBD1; CDR3: CATTPSGQGAEQYF; DNA: TGTGCCACCACCCCTTCAGGACAGGGGGCCGAGCAGTACTTC
size: -; V: TRBV5-1; J: TRBJ1-2; D: TRBD1; CDR3: CASSWNRGPYGYTF; DNA: TGCGCCAGCAGCTGGAACAGGGGCCCCTATGGCTACACCTTC
size: -; V: TRBV5-1; J: TRBJ1-1; D: -; CDR3: CASTPRDGVRVHTEAFF; DNA: TGCGCCAGCACCCCCCGGGATGGGGTGAGGGTACACACTGAAGCTTTCTTT
size: few; V: TRBV5-6; J: TRBJ2-7; D: -; CDR3: CASSYVGRVSSYEQYF; DNA: TGTGCCAGCAGCTACGTTGGACGGGTCAGCTCCTACGAGCAGTACTTC
size: few; V: TRBV18; J: TRBJ2-7; D: -; CDR3: CASSPLPPGGSEQYF; DNA: TGTGCCAGCTCCCCCCTCCCCCCTGGTGGCTCCGAGCAGTACTTC
size: -; V: TRBV11-3; J: TRBJ2-1; D: TRBD2; CDR3: CASSWAGVSYNEQFF; DNA: TGTGCCAGCAGCTGGGCGGGAGTCTCCTACAATGAGCAGTTCTTC
size: -; V: TRBV5-4; J: TRBJ2-3; D: -; CDR3: CASSLTGHTDTQYF; DNA: TGTGCCAGCAGCTTGACAGGGCACACAGATACGCAGTATTTT
size: -; V: TRBV29-1; J: TRBJ2-2; D: TRBD2; CDR3: CSGRLAGWGELFF; DNA: TGCAGCGGGAGACTAGCGGGTTGGGGGGAGCTGTTTTTT
size: -; V: TRBV30; J: TRBJ2-1; D: TRBD2; CDR3: CAWRGGSGRAYNEQFF; DNA: TGTGCCTGGAGGGGCGGATCGGGGAGGGCCTACAATGAGCAGTTCTTC
size: -; V: TRBV18; J: TRBJ2-7; D: TRBD2; CDR3: CASSPSSGDSPQYF; DNA: TGTGCCAGCTCACCAAGCAGCGGGGATTCGCCGCAGTACTTC
size: -; V: TRBV7-2; J: TRBJ1-2; D: -; CDR3: CASSKTRAQGLTNYGYTF; DNA: TGTGCCAGCAGCAAAACAAGGGCGCAGGGATTAACTAACTATGGCTACACCTTC
size: -; V: TRBV6-5; J: TRBJ2-1; D: TRBD2; CDR3: CASSYFRLAGLNEQFF; DNA: TGTGCCAGCAGTTACTTCCGACTAGCGGGGTTGAATGAGCAGTTCTTC